What follows is one TCR beta chain and its context. Repertoires were generated with immunoSEQ multiplex PCR, while TCRdb's copy carries only in-frame clones and drops some. The table includes some 150,000 clones, 96% detected once. These data come from a study of control samples from healthy donors and cancer patients. The sample consisted of blood. The sequence derives from a woman under 40 in good health.

DNA for the CDR3: TGTGCCAACGGACAGGGGGGCTACGAGCAGTACTTC. Protein sequence: CANGQGGYEQYF. The chain is built from TRBV2 and TRBJ2-7, with 10 bases matching TRBD1. This CDR3 comprises 12 residues. Germline-derived CDR1 and CDR2 are SNHLY and FYNNEI. Trimming took 10 bases from V and 3 from J; bases not matched to a gene: 3.